This TCR beta chain was recovered during a study of T cell repertoires in cytomegalovirus infection (dated by TCRdb to the late 2010s). At the level of the whole study: The HLA type of each donor mattered for the analysis, because public TCR beta signatures pointed to carriage of CMV infection along with the matching HLA type. Findings and caveats that apply to the study as a whole: Cumulative frequency of public TCR beta family members discriminated carriers of CMV infection plus the relevant HLA type in this cohort and an independent approximately 370-donor cohort. The ex vivo response was dominated by HLA-C-restricted CMV-specific TCR beta clonotypes, which also provided the single most frequent clonotype in two of eight donors.

For sequencing, an Illumina HiSeq 1500 was employed. TCRdb cleaned the public reads at Q25 with fastp, built clones with MiXCR and kept in-frame beta chains. Each record represents a unique CDR3 protein, reported with the most common genes and DNA among its rows. The sample includes 200,000 to 250,000 distinct CDR3 sequences, with roughly 23% observed a single time. The biggest ten clones account for 15% to 20% of the sample. Taken from the germline V gene (reference sequence), the CDR1 and CDR2 loops are SEHNR and FQNEAQ. Including cysteine and phenylalanine, the CDR3 has 15 amino acids. Of the read, only the CDR3 DNA is kept; its 45 bases are in frame from base 1. Here V drops 5 bases and J drops 2 bases, and the junction holds 4 bases not matched to any gene. Only a few counts were recorded for this clonotype. Its antigen is still unknown. Base qualities are not provided; no much larger clone lies one nucleotide away.

Sequencing was done on a sample of CD8+ T cells from PBMCs. This TCR was sampled from a human donor in good health (CMV status not recorded). Some clones in this sample may be carry-over from other donors' samples. This chain joins TRBV7-9 to TRBJ1-2; TRBD1 lines up with 11 middle nucleotides. In nucleotides, the sequence is TGTGCCAGCAGCGGACAGGGGGCGCCAAACTATGGCTACACCTTC. The resulting protein is CASSGQGAPNYGYTF.